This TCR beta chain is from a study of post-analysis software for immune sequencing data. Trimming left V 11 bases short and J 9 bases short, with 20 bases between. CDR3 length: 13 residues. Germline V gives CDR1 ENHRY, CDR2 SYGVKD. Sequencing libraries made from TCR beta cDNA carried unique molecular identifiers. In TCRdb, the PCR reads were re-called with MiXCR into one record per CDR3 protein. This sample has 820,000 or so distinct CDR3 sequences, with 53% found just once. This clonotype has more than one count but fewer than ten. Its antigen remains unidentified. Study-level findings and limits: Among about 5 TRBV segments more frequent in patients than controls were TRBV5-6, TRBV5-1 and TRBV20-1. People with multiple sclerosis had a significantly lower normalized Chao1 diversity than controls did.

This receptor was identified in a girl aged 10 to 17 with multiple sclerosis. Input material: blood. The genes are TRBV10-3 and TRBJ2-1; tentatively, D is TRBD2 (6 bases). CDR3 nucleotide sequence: TGTGCCGGAGGGGAGTGGGGTTCAGGTGAGCAGTTCTTC. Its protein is CAGGEWGSGEQFF.